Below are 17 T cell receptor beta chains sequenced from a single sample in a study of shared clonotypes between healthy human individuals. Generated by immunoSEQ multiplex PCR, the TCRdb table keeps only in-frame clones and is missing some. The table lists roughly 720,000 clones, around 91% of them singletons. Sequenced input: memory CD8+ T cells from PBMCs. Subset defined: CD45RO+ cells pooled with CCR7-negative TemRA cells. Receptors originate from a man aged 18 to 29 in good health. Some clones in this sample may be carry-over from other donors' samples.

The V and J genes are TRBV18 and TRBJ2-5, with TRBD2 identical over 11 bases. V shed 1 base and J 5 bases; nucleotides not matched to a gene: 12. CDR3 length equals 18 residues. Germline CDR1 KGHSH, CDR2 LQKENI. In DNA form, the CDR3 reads TGTGCCAGCTCACCACGGGCTAGCGGGAGGATGAAGGGTGAGACCCAGTACTTC. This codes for CASSPRASGRMKGETQYF.

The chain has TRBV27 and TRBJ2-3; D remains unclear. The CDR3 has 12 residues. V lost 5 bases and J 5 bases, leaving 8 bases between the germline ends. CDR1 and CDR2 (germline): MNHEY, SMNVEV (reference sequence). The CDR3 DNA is TGTGCCAGCAGTCCCAGCGTAGATACGCAGTATTTT. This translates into CASSPSVDTQYF.

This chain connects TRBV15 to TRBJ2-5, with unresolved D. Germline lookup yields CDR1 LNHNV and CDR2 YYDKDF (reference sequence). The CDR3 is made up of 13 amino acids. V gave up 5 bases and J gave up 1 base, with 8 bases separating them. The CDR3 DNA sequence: TGTGCCACCAGCGCCTGGAGCCAAGAGACCCAGTACTTC. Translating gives CATSAWSQETQYF.

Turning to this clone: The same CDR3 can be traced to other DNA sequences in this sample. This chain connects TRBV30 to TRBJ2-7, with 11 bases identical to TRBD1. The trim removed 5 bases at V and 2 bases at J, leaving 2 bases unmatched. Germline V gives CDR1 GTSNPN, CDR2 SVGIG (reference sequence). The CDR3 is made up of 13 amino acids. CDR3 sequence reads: CAWRDRGTYEQYF. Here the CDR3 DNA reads TGTGCCTGGCGGGACAGGGGGACCTACGAGCAGTACTTC.

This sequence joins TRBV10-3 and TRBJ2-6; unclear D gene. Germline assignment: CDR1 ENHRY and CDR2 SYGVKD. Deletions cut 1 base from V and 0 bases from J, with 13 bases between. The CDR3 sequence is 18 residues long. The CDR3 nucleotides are TGTGCCATCAGTGAGTTCGGACCCCACTCCTCTGGGGCCAACGTCCTGACTTTC. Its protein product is CAISEFGPHSSGANVLTF.

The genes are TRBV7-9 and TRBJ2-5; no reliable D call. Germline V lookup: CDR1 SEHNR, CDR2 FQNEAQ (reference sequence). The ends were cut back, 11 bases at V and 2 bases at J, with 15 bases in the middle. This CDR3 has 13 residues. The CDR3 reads CAGELRNQETQYF. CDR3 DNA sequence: TGTGCCGGTGAGCTACGGAATCAAGAGACCCAGTACTTC.

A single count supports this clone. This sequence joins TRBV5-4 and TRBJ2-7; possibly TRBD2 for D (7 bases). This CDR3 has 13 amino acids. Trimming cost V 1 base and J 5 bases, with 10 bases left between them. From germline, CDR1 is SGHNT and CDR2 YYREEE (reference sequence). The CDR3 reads CASSLWGGHEQYF. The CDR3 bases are TGTGCCAGCAGCTTGTGGGGGGGCCACGAGCAGTACTTC.

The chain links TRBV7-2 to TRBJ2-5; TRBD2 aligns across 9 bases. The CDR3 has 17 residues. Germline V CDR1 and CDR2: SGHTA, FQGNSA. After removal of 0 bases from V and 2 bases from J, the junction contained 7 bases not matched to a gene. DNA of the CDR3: TGTGCCAGCAGCTTAGCGCTAACCCTAGCGGGACAAGAGACCCAGTACTTC. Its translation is CASSLALTLAGQETQYF.

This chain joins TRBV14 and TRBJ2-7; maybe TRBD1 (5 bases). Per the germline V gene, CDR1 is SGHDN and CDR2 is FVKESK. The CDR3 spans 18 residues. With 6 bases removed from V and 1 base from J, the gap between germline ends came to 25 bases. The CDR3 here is CASSGALMSPKNSYEQYF. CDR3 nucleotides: TGTGCCAGCAGTGGGGCGTTGATGTCACCTAAAAATTCCTACGAGCAGTACTTC.

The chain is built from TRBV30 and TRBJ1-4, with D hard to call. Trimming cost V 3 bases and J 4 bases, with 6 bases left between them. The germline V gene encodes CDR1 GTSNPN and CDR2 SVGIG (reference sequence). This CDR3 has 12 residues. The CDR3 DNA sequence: TGTGCCTGGAGCCCCGGTAATGAAAAACTGTTTTTT. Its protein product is CAWSPGNEKLFF.

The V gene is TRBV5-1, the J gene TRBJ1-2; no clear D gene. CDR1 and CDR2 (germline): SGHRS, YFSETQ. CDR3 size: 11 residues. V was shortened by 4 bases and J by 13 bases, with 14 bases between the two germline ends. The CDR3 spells CASSLGRGLTF. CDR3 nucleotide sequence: TGCGCCAGCAGCCTCGGTCGAGGGCTCACCTTC. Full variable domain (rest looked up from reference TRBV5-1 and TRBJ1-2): KAGVTQTPRYLIKTRGQQVTLSCSPISGHRSVSWYQQTPGQGLQFLFEYFSETQRNKGNFPGRFSGRQFSNSRSEMNVSTLELGDSALYLCASSLGRGLTFGSGTRLTVV.

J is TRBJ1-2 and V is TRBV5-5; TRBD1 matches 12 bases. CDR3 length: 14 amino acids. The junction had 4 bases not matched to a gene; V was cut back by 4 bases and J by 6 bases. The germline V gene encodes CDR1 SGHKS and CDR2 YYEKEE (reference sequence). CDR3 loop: CASSGTGGGHGYTF. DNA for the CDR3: TGTGCCAGCAGCGGGACAGGGGGCGGGCATGGCTACACCTTC. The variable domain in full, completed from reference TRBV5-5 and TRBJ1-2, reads DAGVTQSPTHLIKTRGQQVTLRCSPISGHKSVSWYQQVLGQGPQFIFQYYEKEERGRGNFPDRFSARQFPNYSSELNVNALLLGDSALYLCASSGTGGGHGYTFGSGTRLTVV.

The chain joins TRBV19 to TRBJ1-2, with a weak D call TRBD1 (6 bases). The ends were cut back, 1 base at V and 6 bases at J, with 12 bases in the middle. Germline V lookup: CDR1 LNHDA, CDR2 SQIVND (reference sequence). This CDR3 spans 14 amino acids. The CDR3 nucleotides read TGTGCCAGTAGTATAGGTACGGACAGCCATGGCTACACCTTC. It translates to CASSIGTDSHGYTF. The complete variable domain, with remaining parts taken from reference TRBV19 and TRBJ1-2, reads DGGITQSPKYLFRKEGQNVTLSCEQNLNHDAMYWYRQDPGQGLRLIYYSQIVNDFQKGDIAEGYSVSREKKESFPLTVTSAQKNPTAFYLCASSIGTDSHGYTFGSGTRLTVV.

CDR3 protein: CASSLEKSLHNEQFF. The CDR3 DNA reads as TGTGCCAGCAGCTTAGAGAAGTCCCTACACAATGAGCAGTTCTTC. The chain employs TRBV7-9 and TRBJ2-1, with D hard to call. CDR3 length: 15 residues. The V gene's germline CDR1 is SEHNR and CDR2 FQNEAQ (reference sequence). V was cut by 1 base and J by 5 bases, with 12 bases left in between.

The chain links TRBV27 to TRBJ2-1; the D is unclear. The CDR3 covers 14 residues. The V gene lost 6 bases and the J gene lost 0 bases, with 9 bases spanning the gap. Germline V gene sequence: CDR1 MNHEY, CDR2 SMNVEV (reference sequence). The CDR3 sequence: CASSLTGSYNEQFF. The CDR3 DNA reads TGTGCCAGCAGCCTGACGGGCTCCTACAATGAGCAGTTCTTC.

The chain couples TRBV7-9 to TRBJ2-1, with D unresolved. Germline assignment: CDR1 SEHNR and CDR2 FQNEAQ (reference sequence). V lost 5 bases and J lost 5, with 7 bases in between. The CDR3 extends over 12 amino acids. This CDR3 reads CASSPDHNEQFF. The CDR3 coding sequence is TGTGCCAGCAGCCCGGACCACAATGAGCAGTTCTTC.

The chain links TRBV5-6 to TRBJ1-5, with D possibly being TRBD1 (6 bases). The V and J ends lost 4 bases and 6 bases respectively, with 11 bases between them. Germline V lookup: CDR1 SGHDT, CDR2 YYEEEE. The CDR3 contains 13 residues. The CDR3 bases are TGTGCCAGCAGCGGAGGGGGAAGTCAGCCCCAGCATTTT. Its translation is CASSGGGSQPQHF.